This is a list of T cell receptor beta chains from one sample in a study of blood T cell repertoires in COVID-19. TCRdb's table, derived via immunoSEQ multiplex PCR, lists solely in-frame clones and lacks some. The profile shows under 110,000 clones, 85% of them singletons. Sequencing was performed on peripheral blood. These receptors all come from a woman in her 70s with active or convalescent COVID-19. Both conserved end residues are part of each CDR3. Fields, in order: V gene, J gene, clone size, D gene, CDR3 DNA, CDR3 protein. The D gene is left open where the match is weak. Clone size, where shown, is once, few, many, or a class for clones that have expanded.

TRBV21-1	TRBJ2-4	NA	NA	TGTGCCAGCAGCAAAGAAGGGGGGACTAGCGGGGTGGTAGCCAAAAACATTCAGTACTTC	CASSKEGGTSGVVAKNIQYF
TRBV30	TRBJ1-4	NA	NA	TGTGCCTGGGCCATGGGGCTTAATGAAAAACTGTTTTTT	CAWAMGLNEKLFF
TRBV6-2/TRBV6-3	TRBJ2-1	NA	NA	TGTGCCAGCAGTTTTAGCGTCCCCCTAGAAGAGTTCTTC	CASSFSVPLEEFF
TRBV28	TRBJ2-3	NA	TRBD2	TGTGCCAGCAGTTTGAATAAGGCTAGCGGGGGCGCAGATACGCAGTATTTT	CASSLNKASGGADTQYF
TRBV21-1	TRBJ2-7	NA	NA	TGTGCCAGCAGCTTCGGGACAGCGAACGCCTACGAGCAGTACTTC	CASSFGTANAYEQYF
TRBV7-2	TRBJ2-7	NA	TRBD2	TGTGCCAGCAGCTCGTCTAGCGGGAGGGCCGGTCGGCAGTACTTC	CASSSSSGRAGRQYF
TRBV19	TRBJ2-3	NA	TRBD1	TGTGCCAGTAGTCTGAGGACAGGGCCCACAGATACGCAGTATTTT	CASSLRTGPTDTQYF
TRBV5-1	TRBJ2-3	NA	TRBD2	TGCGCCAGCAGCCGGGGACTAGCGGGGGGGCCTTTGGCAGATACGCAGTATTTT	CASSRGLAGGPLADTQYF
TRBV7-7	TRBJ2-7	NA	NA	TGTGCTAGCAGCCCCGGCGTAGGACAAGAGCAGTACTTC	CASSPGVGQEQYF
TRBV6-2/TRBV6-3	TRBJ2-1	NA	NA	TGTGCCAGCAGTTACGGGGCGAGCTCCTACAATGAGCAGTTCTTC	CASSYGASSYNEQFF
TRBV2	TRBJ1-2	NA	NA	TGTGCCAGCAGTGAACGACAGAACGCTGGCGGCTACACCTTC	CASSERQNAGGYTF
TRBV30	TRBJ2-7	NA	TRBD1	TGTGCCTGGAGTGGGACAGGGGGCTACGAGCAGTACTTC	CAWSGTGGYEQYF
TRBV7-9	TRBJ1-1	NA	NA	TGTGCCAGCAGCCTCGATGGCGGCACTGAAGCTTTCTTT	CASSLDGGTEAFF
TRBV5-1	TRBJ1-4	few	TRBD1	TGCGCCAGCAGGGGTTCCGACAGGGGAGTCGAAAAACTGTTTTTT	CASRGSDRGVEKLFF
TRBV7-2	TRBJ2-7	NA	TRBD1	TGTGCCAGCAGCTCCCCTCGGACAGGGATCTACGAGCAGTACTTC	CASSSPRTGIYEQYF
TRBV11-2	TRBJ1-3	NA	NA	TGTGCCAGCAGCTTAGACAGGGGCTTTGGAAACACCATATATTTT	CASSLDRGFGNTIYF
TRBV6-2/TRBV6-3	TRBJ1-6	NA	TRBD1	TGTGCCAGCAGTCGGGGGACAGGGCGGAATTCACCCCTCCACTTT	CASSRGTGRNSPLHF
TRBV18	TRBJ2-7	medium-sized	TRBD2	TGTGCCAGCTCACAATACCCTCCGGTATTGGGCGGGAGACACGAGCAGTACTTC	CASSQYPPVLGGRHEQYF
TRBV28	TRBJ1-2	NA	NA	TGTGCCAGCAGTTCGCTGCCGGTTGGCTACACCTTC	CASSSLPVGYTF